These 23 T cell receptor beta chains were all obtained from the same sample, sequenced in a study of identical twins. TCRdb redid the calling of the 5' RACE reads with MiXCR, one entry per CDR3 protein. The profile shows hundreds of thousands of distinct CDR3 sequences, about 7% of them singletons. These data are also associated with another study on yellow fever vaccine responses in identical twins.

The sequenced sample consisted of memory (CD45RO+) T cells sorted from blood. These receptors were taken from a woman under 30 in good health.

This chain uses TRBV12-5 with TRBJ2-6, with 7 bases that match TRBD1. The CDR3 covers 16 residues. J gave up 4 bases and V 4 bases, and 7 bases lay outside the gene matches. Germline CDR1 and CDR2: LGHNT and FRNRAP. In nucleotides, the CDR3 is TGTGCTAGTGGTTCCCAAGGGGGCGTAGGGGCCAACGTCCTGACTTTC. This gives the protein CASGSQGGVGANVLTF.

This clonotype was detected many times. The CDR3 bases are TGTGCCAGCAGTTTTTTGAGCAGAACTAACTATGGCTACACCTTC. It translates to CASSFLSRTNYGYTF. The rearrangement links TRBV27 to TRBJ1-2; no firm D call. The CDR3 totals 15 residues. Germline V gene lookup returns CDR1 MNHEY and CDR2 SMNVEV (reference sequence). Trimming took 3 bases from V and 0 from J, leaving 11 bases between them.

The table lists this clonotype with a few counts. The chain uses TRBV5-5 and TRBJ2-1; D perhaps matches TRBD2 (5 bases). The ends were cut back, 0 bases at V and 5 bases at J, with 12 bases in the middle. Per the germline V gene, CDR1 is SGHKS and CDR2 is YYEKEE (reference sequence). The CDR3 loop spans 15 amino acids. The CDR3 coding sequence is TGTGCCAGCAGCTTGGGACTACCGATAAACAATGAGCAGTTCTTC. Translating it yields CASSLGLPINNEQFF.

This clonotype came up a few times. The V call is TRBV5-6, the J call TRBJ1-2, with TRBD1 identical over 9 bases. V lost 4 bases to trimming and J lost 4 bases; unmatched junction nucleotides: 14. CDR3 length: 17 residues. Germline CDR1 is SGHDT and CDR2 is YYEEEE. Here the CDR3 reads CASSKIRDRVSLYGYTF. CDR3 sequence (DNA): TGTGCCAGCAGCAAGATCCGGGACAGGGTGTCCCTCTATGGCTACACCTTC.

The chain uses TRBV28 and TRBJ2-1; 12 nucleotides agree with TRBD2. CDR3 length: 17 amino acids. V was clipped by 6 bases and J by 5 bases; unmatched bases: 11. Looked up from germline, CDR1 is MDHEN and CDR2 is SYDVKM. The CDR3 DNA reads TGTGCCAGCAGGTTACTAGCGGGAGGTACCACACACAATGAGCAGTTCTTC. This encodes CASRLLAGGTTHNEQFF.

The chain has TRBV20-1 and TRBJ2-2; 8 positions agree with TRBD2. This CDR3 is built from 17 residues. V dropped 6 bases and J dropped 6; count of bases not matched to a gene: 18. Germline CDR1 reads DFQATT; CDR2 reads SNEGSKA (reference sequence). The CDR3 nucleotides are TGCAGTGCCAGACCCGAGGGAGCGGGAGACTGGTCCGGGGAGCTGTTTTTT. Translated, it gives CSARPEGAGDWSGELFF.

The chain recombines TRBV18 with TRBJ1-6; D is perhaps TRBD1 (5 bases). V was clipped by 5 bases and J by 5 bases, with 13 bases between them. Germline V gives CDR1 KGHSH, CDR2 LQKENI. CDR3 length equals 15 residues. The CDR3 bases are TGTGCCAGCTCAGGGGTTCGGACAAATAATTCACCCCTCCACTTT. This sequence encodes CASSGVRTNNSPLHF.

The rearrangement links TRBV14 to TRBJ1-4, with no clear D. This CDR3 comprises 11 residues. Trimming shortened V by 1 base and J by 10 bases, and 4 bases separated the two germline ends. Germline CDR1 SGHDN, CDR2 FVKESK. This chain's CDR3 is CASSQGPKLFF. The CDR3 nucleotides are TGTGCCAGCAGCCAAGGTCCAAAACTGTTTTTT.

This clonotype was counted at least ten times. The chain is built from TRBV27 and TRBJ1-1; D gene ambiguous. Germline CDR1 reads MNHEY; CDR2 reads SMNVEV (reference sequence). The CDR3 extends over 13 amino acids. The V and J ends lost 6 bases and 0 bases respectively, with 8 bases between them. The CDR3 bases are TGTGCCAGCAGCCACTCTATGAACACTGAAGCTTTCTTT. It codes for CASSHSMNTEAFF.

This clonotype was picked up a small number of times. The chain combines TRBV3-1 with TRBJ1-2; no reliable D call. The V gene's germline CDR1 is LGHDT and CDR2 YNNKEL (reference sequence). The CDR3 has 16 residues. The V gene lost 2 bases and the J gene lost 4 bases, with 17 bases spanning the gap. The CDR3 DNA reads TGTGCCAGCAGCCAAACCTCAGCGGGAGCAGGCTATGGCTACACCTTC. This encodes CASSQTSAGAGYGYTF.

The chain links TRBV20-1 to TRBJ2-3; tentatively, D is TRBD2 (6 bases). V shed 5 bases and J shed 6 bases, with 21 bases lying between them. The germline V gene encodes CDR1 DFQATT and CDR2 SNEGSKA (reference sequence). This CDR3 is 15 amino acids long. Written as DNA, the CDR3 is TGCAGTGCTTTCCCGGGACTGGGTATCAAGGATACGCAGTATTTT. Translated: CSAFPGLGIKDTQYF.

This chain connects TRBV20-1 to TRBJ2-5; D is unclear. CDR1 and CDR2 (germline): DFQATT, SNEGSKA (reference sequence). The CDR3 runs 12 residues. The V gene lost 4 bases and the J gene lost 2 bases, with 8 bases spanning the gap. The CDR3, as DNA: TGCAGTGCTAACGAGTTGCAAGAGACCCAGTACTTC. It encodes CSANELQETQYF.

This clonotype has a count of ten or more. The chain links TRBV7-2 to TRBJ1-3; TRBD1 might be the D (5 bases). The CDR3 runs 15 residues. Deletions cut 2 bases from V and 4 bases from J, with 12 bases between. Germline V lookup: CDR1 SGHTA, CDR2 FQGNSA. The DNA for the CDR3 is TGTGCCAGCAGCTTAAGTGGGGCGCCCGGAAACACCATATATTTT. Translating it yields CASSLSGAPGNTIYF.

This clonotype was seen a handful of times. V gene TRBV21-1 combines with J gene TRBJ2-3; the table assigns TRBD2, which was not confirmed against the DNA. TRBV21-1 is noted as a pseudogene. There are 16 residues in the CDR3. CDR3: CASSKDQRGTTDTQYF. The DNA of the CDR3 is TGTGCCAGCAGCAAAGATCAGCGGGGGACCACAGATACGCAGTATTTT.

This clonotype appeared many times. This chain links TRBV3-1 with TRBJ2-7, with D possibly being TRBD2 (6 bases). Germline-derived CDR1 and CDR2 are LGHDT and YNNKEL (reference sequence). Trimming shortened V by 4 bases and J by 2 bases, and 18 bases separated the two germline ends. This CDR3 region has 16 residues. CDR3 region: CASSLGRGIAPYEQYF. The CDR3 DNA reads as TGTGCCAGCAGCCTAGGGCGCGGGATTGCCCCCTACGAGCAGTACTTC.

This clonotype was seen ten or more times. The rearrangement uses TRBV15 and TRBJ2-5, with 7 bases that match TRBD1. Per the germline V gene, CDR1 is LNHNV and CDR2 is YYDKDF (reference sequence). This CDR3 is built from 13 residues. The J segment lost 5 bases and the V segment lost 6 bases, leaving 6 bases of the junction unmatched. Here the CDR3 DNA reads TGTGCCACCAGTTTACAGGGGTTCGAGACCCAGTACTTC. It is translated as CATSLQGFETQYF. Full variable domain (missing parts from reference TRBV15 and TRBJ2-5): DAMVIQNPRYQVTQFGKPVTLSCSQTLNHNVMYWYQQKSSQAPKLLFHYYDKDFNNEADTPDNFQSRRPNTSFCFLDIRSPGLGDTAMYLCATSLQGFETQYFGPGTRLLVL.

V is TRBV9 and J is TRBJ1-1, with 7 bases aligning to TRBD1. Germline V lookup: CDR1 SGDLS, CDR2 YYNGEE. The V and J ends lost 0 bases and 4 bases, in that order; junction bases with no gene match: 3. This CDR3 is built from 14 residues. The CDR3 here is CASSVGGGPTEAFF. CDR3 DNA sequence: TGTGCCAGCAGCGTAGGAGGGGGCCCCACTGAAGCTTTCTTT.

The rearrangement uses TRBV28 and TRBJ2-7, with D tentatively TRBD2 (5 bases). Trimming pared 5 bases from V and 3 bases from J, leaving 14 bases between. The germline CDR1 and CDR2 sequences are MDHEN and SYDVKM. The CDR3 extends over 14 amino acids. CDR3 sequence (DNA): TGTGCCAGCAGTCCGGGATCCAACTTCTACGAGCAGTACGTC. Protein product: CASSPGSNFYEQYV.

This clonotype appeared a few times. J is TRBJ1-2 and V is TRBV29-1; TRBD1 matches at 7 bases. CDR3 length equals 13 residues. The V gene's germline CDR1 is SQVTM and CDR2 ANQGSEA. The J segment lost 8 bases and the V segment lost 7 bases, leaving 13 bases of the junction unmatched. CDR3 sequence (DNA): TGCAGCGCCCCGACTCGAACAGGGGTAGGCTACACCTTC. Residues: CSAPTRTGVGYTF.

This clonotype was recorded a few times. The chain combines TRBV12-3 or TRBV12-4 with TRBJ2-5, with 11 positions matching TRBD1. The CDR3 is 17 amino acids. With V trimmed by 6 bases and J by 4 bases, 13 bases remained unmatched. DNA for the CDR3: TGTGCCAGCAGCCGAGCCCGCGGGACAGGGGGTTTAGAGACCCAGTACTTC. Amino acid sequence: CASSRARGTGGLETQYF.

This clonotype showed up many times. The chain is built from TRBV11-3 and TRBJ2-2, with D unclear. Deletions cut 1 base from V and 6 bases from J, with 9 bases between. CDR3 length: 14 residues. Germline assignment: CDR1 SGHNT and CDR2 YENEEA. The CDR3 sequence is CASSLVSSAGELFF. The CDR3 coding sequence is TGTGCCAGCAGCTTAGTCTCCTCTGCCGGGGAGCTGTTTTTT.

V gene TRBV29-1 combines with J gene TRBJ2-1; D gene unclear. Per the germline V gene, CDR1 is SQVTM and CDR2 is ANQGSEA. The ends were cut back, 7 bases at V and 2 bases at J, with 12 bases in the middle. This CDR3 is built from 13 residues. The CDR3 protein is CSASGFTYNEQFF. In DNA form, the CDR3 reads TGCAGCGCGAGTGGTTTCACCTACAATGAGCAGTTCTTC.

The table lists this clonotype with many counts. The gene calls are TRBV18 and TRBJ2-7, with D tentatively TRBD2 (5 bases). V lost 3 bases, J lost 0 bases, and 6 bases lay in between. The germline V gene encodes CDR1 KGHSH and CDR2 LQKENI. The CDR3 is made up of 13 amino acids. The chain's CDR3 is CASSPSGSYEQYF. Written as DNA, the CDR3 is TGTGCCAGCTCACCGAGCGGCTCCTACGAGCAGTACTTC.